This T cell receptor (beta chain) was sequenced in a study of T cell responses to AZD1222 COVID-19 vaccine. CDR3 length equals 13 residues. Germline CDR1 reads SGHVS; CDR2 reads FQNEAQ. V was pared by 5 bases and J by 0 bases, with 8 bases between. Concerning this clone itself: Antigen: not known.

Assay: immunoSEQ multiplex PCR; the TCRdb copy retains only in-frame clones and omits some. Among 86,000 or so clones listed, more than 75% were seen once. Study-wide points: Once two AZD1222 doses were given, Spike-specific TCR breadth and depth went up.

Sequencing was performed on peripheral blood, taken on day 0 of AZD1222 vaccination. The chain has TRBV7-8 and TRBJ2-7; no clear D gene. The TCR was taken from an adult in good health. CDR3 in DNA: TGTGCCAGCAGCACAAGTGACTCCTACGAGCAGTACTTC. This encodes CASSTSDSYEQYF.